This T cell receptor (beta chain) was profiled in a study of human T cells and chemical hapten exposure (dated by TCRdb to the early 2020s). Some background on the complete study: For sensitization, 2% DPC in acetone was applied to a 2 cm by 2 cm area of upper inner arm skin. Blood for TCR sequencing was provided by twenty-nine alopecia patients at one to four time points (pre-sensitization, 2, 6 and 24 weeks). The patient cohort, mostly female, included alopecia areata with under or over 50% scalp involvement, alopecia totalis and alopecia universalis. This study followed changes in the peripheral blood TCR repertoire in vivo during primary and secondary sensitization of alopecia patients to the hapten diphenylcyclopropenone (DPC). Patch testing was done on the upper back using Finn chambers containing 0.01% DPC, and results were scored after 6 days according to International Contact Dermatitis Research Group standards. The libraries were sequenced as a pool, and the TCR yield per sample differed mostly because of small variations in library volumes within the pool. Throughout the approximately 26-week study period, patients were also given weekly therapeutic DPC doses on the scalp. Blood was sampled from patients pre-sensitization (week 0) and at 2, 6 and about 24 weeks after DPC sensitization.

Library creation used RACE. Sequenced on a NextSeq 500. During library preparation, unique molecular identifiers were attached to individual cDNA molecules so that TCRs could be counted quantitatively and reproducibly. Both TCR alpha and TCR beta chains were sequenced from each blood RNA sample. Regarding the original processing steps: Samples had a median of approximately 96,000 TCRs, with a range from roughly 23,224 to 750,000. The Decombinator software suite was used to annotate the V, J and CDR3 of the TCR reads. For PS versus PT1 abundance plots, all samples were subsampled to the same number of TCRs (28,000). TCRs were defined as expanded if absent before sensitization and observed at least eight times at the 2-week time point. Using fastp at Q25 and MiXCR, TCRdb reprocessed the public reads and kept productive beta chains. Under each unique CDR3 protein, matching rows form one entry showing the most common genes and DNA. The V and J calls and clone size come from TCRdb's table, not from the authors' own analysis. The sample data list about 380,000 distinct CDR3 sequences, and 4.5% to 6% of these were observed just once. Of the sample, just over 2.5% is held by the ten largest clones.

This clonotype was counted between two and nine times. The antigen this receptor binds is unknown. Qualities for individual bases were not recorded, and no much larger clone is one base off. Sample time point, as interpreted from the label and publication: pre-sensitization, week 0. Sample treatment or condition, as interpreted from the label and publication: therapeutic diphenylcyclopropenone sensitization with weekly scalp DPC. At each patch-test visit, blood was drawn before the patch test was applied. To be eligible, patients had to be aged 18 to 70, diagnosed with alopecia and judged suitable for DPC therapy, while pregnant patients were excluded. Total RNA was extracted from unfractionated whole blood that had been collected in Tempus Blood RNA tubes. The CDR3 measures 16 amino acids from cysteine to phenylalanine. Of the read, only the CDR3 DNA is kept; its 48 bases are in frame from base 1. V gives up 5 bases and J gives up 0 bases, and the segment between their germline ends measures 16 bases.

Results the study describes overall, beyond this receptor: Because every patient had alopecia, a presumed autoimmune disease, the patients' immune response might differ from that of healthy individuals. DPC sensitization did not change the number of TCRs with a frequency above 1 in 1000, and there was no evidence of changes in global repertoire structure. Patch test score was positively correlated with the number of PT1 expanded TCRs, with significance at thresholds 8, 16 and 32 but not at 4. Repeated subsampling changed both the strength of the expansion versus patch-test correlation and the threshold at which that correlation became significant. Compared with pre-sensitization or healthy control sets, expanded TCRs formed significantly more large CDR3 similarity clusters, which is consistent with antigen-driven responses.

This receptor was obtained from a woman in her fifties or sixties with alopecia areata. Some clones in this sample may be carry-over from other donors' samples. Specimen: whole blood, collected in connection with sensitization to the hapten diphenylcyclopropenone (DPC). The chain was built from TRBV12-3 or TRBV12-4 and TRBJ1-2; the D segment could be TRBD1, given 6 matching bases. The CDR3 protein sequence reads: CASSPGLGGPNYGYTF. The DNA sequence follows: TGTGCCAGCAGTCCGGGTCTAGGGGGTCCTAACTATGGCTACACCTTC.